This TCR beta chain emerged from a study of OX40 agonist ivuxolimab in advanced cancers. Study-wide findings and caveats: Among the least clonally expanded were partial responders at 0.1-3.0 mg/kg.

With regard to this clone: Antigen unknown. The junction and the germline gene differ at one end; a read error may be behind it.

This CDR3 region has 15 residues. The germline gives CDR1 SSHAT, CDR2 FNYEAQ (reference sequence). TCRdb's copy holds only in-frame clones and misses some; the assay was immunoSEQ multiplex PCR. The sample has approximately 55,000 clones, 87% seen once. The TCR originated in an adult with an advanced solid tumor such as melanoma, head and neck, liver or kidney cancer. The input for sequencing was CD4+ or CD8+ T cells sorted from blood, taken in a trial of the OX40 agonist ivuxolimab. V is TRBV7-7 and J is TRBJ2-7, with TRBD2 matching 9 bases. The CDR3 reads CASSPGAGGPSEQYF. The CDR3 bases are TGTGCTAGCAGCCCCGGGGCGGGAGGGCCCAGCGAGCAGTACTTC.